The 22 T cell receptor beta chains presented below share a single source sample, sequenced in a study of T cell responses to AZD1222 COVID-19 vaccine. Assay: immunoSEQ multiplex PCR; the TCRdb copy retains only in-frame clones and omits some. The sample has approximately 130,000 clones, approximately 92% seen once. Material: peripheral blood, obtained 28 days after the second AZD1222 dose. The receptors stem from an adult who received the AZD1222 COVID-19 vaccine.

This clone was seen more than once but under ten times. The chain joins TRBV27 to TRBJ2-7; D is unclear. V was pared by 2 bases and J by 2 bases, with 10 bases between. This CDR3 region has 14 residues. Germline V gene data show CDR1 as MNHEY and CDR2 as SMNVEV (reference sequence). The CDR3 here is CASSLEDGAYEQYF. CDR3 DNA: TGTGCCAGCAGTTTAGAGGACGGAGCCTACGAGCAGTACTTC.

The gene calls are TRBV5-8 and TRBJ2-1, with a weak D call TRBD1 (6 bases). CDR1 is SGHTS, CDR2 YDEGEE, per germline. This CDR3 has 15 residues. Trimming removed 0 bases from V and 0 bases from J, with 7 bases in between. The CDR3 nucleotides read TGTGCCAGCAGCTTGGGGACAGCCTCCTACAATGAGCAGTTCTTC. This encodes CASSLGTASYNEQFF.

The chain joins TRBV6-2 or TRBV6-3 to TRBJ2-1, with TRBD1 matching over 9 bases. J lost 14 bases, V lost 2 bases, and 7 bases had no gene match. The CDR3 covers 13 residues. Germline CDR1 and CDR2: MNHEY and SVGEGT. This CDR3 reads CASSYRIQGAKFF. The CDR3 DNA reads TGTGCCAGCAGTTACCGGATACAGGGGGCGAAGTTCTTC.

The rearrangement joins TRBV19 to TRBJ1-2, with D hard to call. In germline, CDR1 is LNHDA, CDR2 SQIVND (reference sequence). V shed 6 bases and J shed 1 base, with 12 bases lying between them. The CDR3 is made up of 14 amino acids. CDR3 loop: CASRYEGGNYGYTF. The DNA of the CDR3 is TGTGCCAGTAGATACGAGGGCGGTAACTATGGCTACACCTTC.

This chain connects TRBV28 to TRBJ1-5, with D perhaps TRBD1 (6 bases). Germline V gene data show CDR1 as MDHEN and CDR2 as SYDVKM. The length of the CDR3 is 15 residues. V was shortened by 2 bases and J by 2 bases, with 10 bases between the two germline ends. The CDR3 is CASSLENRGNQPQHF. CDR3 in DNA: TGTGCCAGCAGTTTAGAAAACAGGGGCAATCAGCCCCAGCATTTT. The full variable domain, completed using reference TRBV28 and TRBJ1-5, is DVKVTQSSRYLVKRTGEKVFLECVQDMDHENMFWYRQDPGLGLRLIYFSYDVKMKEKGDIPEGYSVSREKKERFSLILESASTNQTSMYLCASSLENRGNQPQHFGDGTRLSIL.

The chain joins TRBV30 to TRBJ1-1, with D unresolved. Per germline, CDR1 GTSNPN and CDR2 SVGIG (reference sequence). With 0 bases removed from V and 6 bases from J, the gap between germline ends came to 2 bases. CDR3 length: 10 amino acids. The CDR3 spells CAWSVAEAFF. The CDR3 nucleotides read TGTGCCTGGAGTGTGGCTGAAGCTTTCTTT. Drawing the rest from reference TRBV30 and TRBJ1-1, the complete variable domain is SQTIHQWPATLVQPVGSPLSLECTVEGTSNPNLYWYRQAAGRGLQLLFYSVGIGQISSEVPQNLSASRPQDRQFILSSKKLLLSDSGFYLCAWSVAEAFFGQGTRLTVV.

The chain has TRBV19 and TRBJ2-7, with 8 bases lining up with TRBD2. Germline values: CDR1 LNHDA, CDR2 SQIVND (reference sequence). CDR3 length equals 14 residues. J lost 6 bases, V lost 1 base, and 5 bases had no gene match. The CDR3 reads CASSIAGGPGEQYF. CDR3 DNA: TGTGCCAGTAGTATAGCGGGAGGGCCTGGCGAGCAGTACTTC.

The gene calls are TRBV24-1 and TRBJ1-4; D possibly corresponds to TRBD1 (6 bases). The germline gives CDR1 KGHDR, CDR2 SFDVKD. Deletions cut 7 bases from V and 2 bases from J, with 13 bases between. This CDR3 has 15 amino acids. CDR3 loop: CATSAGGATNEKLFF. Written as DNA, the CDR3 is TGTGCCACCAGCGCGGGGGGGGCTACTAATGAAAAACTGTTTTTT.

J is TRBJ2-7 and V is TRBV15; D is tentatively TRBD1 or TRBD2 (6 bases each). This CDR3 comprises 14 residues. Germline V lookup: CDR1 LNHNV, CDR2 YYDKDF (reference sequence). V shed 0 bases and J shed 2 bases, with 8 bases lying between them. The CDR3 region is CATSRDRGPYEQYF. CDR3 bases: TGTGCCACCAGCAGAGATCGGGGGCCCTACGAGCAGTACTTC.

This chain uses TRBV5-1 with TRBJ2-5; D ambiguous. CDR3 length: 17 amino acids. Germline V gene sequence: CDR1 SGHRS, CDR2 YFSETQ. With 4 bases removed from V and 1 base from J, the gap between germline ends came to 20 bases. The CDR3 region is CASSQMMGLSLQETQYF. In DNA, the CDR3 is TGCGCCAGCAGCCAGATGATGGGCCTTTCCCTCCAAGAGACCCAGTACTTC. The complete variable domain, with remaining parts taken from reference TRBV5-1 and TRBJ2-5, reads KAGVTQTPRYLIKTRGQQVTLSCSPISGHRSVSWYQQTPGQGLQFLFEYFSETQRNKGNFPGRFSGRQFSNSRSEMNVSTLELGDSALYLCASSQMMGLSLQETQYFGPGTRLLVL.

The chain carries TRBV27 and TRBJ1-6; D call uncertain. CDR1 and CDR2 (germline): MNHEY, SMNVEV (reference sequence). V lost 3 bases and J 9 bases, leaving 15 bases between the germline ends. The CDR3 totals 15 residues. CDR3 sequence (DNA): TGTGCCAGCAGTTTTAATCTGCGTTCCAGTTCACCCCTCCACTTT. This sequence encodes CASSFNLRSSSPLHF.

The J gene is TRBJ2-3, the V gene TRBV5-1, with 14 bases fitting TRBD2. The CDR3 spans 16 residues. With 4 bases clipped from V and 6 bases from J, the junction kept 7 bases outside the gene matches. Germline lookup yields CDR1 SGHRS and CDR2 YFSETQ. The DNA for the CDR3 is TGCGCCAGCAGCGCCGGGACTAGCGGGAGAGGGGATACGCAGTATTTT. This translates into CASSAGTSGRGDTQYF.

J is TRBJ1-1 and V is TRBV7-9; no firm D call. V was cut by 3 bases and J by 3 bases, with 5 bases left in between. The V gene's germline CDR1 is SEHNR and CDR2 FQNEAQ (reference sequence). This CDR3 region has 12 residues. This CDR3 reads CASSFLDTEAFF. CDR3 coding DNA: TGTGCCAGCAGCTTTCTGGACACTGAAGCTTTCTTT.

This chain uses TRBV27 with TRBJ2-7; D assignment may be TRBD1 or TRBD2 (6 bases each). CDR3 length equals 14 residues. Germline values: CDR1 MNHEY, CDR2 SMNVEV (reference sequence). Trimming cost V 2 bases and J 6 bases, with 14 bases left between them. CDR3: CASSLRRGFGEQYF. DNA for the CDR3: TGTGCCAGCAGTTTAAGGAGGGGGTTCGGCGAGCAGTACTTC.

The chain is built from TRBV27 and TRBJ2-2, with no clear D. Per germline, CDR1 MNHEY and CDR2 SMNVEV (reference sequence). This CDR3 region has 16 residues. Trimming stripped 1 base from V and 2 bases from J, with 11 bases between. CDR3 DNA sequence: TGTGCCAGCAGTTTATGGTTCCGGCCTAACACCGGGGAGCTGTTTTTT. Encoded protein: CASSLWFRPNTGELFF.

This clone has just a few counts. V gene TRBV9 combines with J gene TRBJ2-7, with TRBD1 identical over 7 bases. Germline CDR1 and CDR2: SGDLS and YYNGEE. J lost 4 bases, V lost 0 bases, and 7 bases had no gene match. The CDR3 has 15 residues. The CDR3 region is CASSVGTGDLYEQYF. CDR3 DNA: TGTGCCAGCAGCGTAGGTACAGGGGATCTTTACGAGCAGTACTTC.

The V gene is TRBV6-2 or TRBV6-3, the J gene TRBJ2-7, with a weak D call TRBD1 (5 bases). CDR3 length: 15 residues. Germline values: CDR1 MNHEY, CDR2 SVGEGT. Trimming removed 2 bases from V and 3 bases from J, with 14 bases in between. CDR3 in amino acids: CASSYQGQPNYEQYF. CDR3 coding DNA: TGTGCCAGCAGTTACCAGGGCCAACCAAACTACGAGCAGTACTTC.

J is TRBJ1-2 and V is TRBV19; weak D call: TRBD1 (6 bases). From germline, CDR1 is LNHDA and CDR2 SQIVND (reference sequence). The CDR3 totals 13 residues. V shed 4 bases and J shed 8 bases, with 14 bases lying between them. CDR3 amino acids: CASSTRDIGGYTF. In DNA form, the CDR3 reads TGTGCCAGTAGTACCCGGGACATCGGGGGCTACACCTTC. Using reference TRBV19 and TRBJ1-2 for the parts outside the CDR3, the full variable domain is DGGITQSPKYLFRKEGQNVTLSCEQNLNHDAMYWYRQDPGQGLRLIYYSQIVNDFQKGDIAEGYSVSREKKESFPLTVTSAQKNPTAFYLCASSTRDIGGYTFGSGTRLTVV.

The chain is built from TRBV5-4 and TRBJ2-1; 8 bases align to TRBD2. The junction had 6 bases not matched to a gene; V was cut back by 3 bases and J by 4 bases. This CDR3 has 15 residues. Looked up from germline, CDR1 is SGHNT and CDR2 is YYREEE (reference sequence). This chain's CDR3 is CASSWKRERYNEQFF. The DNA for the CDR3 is TGTGCCAGCAGCTGGAAGCGGGAGAGGTACAATGAGCAGTTCTTC.

The CDR3 bases are TGCGCCAGCAGCTTCCAAGGGGGGAGCGGCAACGAGCAGTACTTC. Translating gives CASSFQGGSGNEQYF. This chain links TRBV5-1 with TRBJ2-7; perhaps D is TRBD1 or TRBD2 (6 bases each). V shed 2 bases and J shed 5 bases, with 17 bases lying between them. The CDR3 length is 15 residues. The germline CDR1 and CDR2 sequences are SGHRS and YFSETQ.

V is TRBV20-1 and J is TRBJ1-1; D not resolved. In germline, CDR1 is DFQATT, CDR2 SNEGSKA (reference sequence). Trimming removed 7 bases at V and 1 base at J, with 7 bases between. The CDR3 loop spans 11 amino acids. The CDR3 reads CSGAGNTEAFF. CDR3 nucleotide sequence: TGCAGTGGAGCGGGGAACACTGAAGCTTTCTTT.

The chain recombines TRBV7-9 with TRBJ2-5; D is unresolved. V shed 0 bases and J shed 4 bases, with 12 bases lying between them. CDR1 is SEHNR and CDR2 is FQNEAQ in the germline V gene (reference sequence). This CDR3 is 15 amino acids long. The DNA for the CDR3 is TGTGCCAGCAGCTTAGCACAGCCCCAAGCAGAGACCCAGTACTTC. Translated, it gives CASSLAQPQAETQYF.